This T cell receptor beta chain originates from a study of control samples from healthy donors and cancer patients. Trimming left V 4 bases short and J 10 bases short, with 11 bases between. The germline V gene encodes CDR1 WSHSY and CDR2 SAAADI. The CDR3 has 13 residues. Produced via immunoSEQ multiplex PCR; TCRdb's table is partial and in-frame only. Here the sample spans a few hundred thousand clones, more than 80% being singletons. Sequencing was carried out using PBMCs. This chain links TRBV10-2 with TRBJ1-6; D may be TRBD1 (5 bases). The sequence was obtained from a man aged 40-50 years with head and neck cancer. As DNA, the CDR3 is TGCGCCAGCAGTGTAGGGGAGAGCTCACCCCTCCACTTT. It specifies CASSVGESSPLHF.